These 17 T cell receptor beta chains were sequenced from one sample in a study of somatic mutations in cytotoxic T cells in rheumatoid arthritis. Data came from immunoSEQ multiplex PCR; TCRdb stores just in-frame clones and leaves some out. This sample yields tens of thousands of clones, of which approximately 84% are seen a single time; approximately 3.2% belongs to the top ten. The sequenced sample was CD8+ T cells sorted from blood. Source of these receptors: a man in his forties in good health.

This clone occurred once. This chain uses TRBV4-1 with TRBJ2-5; the match to TRBD2 covers 14 bases. V was clipped by 4 bases and J by 4 bases; unmatched bases: 5. Germline V gene sequence: CDR1 MGHRA, CDR2 YSYEKL. The CDR3 has 16 residues. The CDR3 protein is CASSPKGLAGAETQYF. CDR3 in DNA: TGCGCCAGCAGCCCAAAGGGACTAGCGGGAGCAGAGACCCAGTACTTC.

The V call is TRBV29-1, the J call TRBJ2-7; 12 bases line up with TRBD1. This CDR3 spans 16 amino acids. Germline V CDR1 and CDR2: SQVTM, ANQGSEA. The J segment lost 4 bases and the V segment lost 0 bases, leaving 7 bases of the junction unmatched. The chain's CDR3 is CSVEDPGQGASYEQYF. The DNA for the CDR3 is TGCAGCGTTGAAGATCCGGGACAGGGGGCATCGTACGAGCAGTACTTC.

The rearrangement links TRBV28 to TRBJ2-1; TRBD2 matches 11 bases. CDR3 size: 15 residues. V was clipped by 6 bases and J by 6 bases; unmatched bases: 7. The V gene's germline CDR1 is MDHEN and CDR2 SYDVKM. This chain's CDR3 is CASSHRGTSGNEQFF. CDR3 sequence (DNA): TGTGCCAGCAGCCACCGTGGGACTAGCGGCAATGAGCAGTTCTTC.

The CDR3 sequence: CSVGTSAAYEQYF. Written as DNA, the CDR3 is TGCAGCGTCGGGACTAGCGCCGCCTACGAGCAGTACTTC. The V and J genes are TRBV29-1 and TRBJ2-7; 10 bases match TRBD2. CDR3 length: 13 residues. V shed 6 bases, J shed 2 bases, and the junction held 4 bases outside the gene matches. CDR1 is SQVTM and CDR2 is ANQGSEA in the germline V gene.

J is TRBJ2-7 and V is TRBV27; 9 bases are shared with TRBD1. Germline V gene lookup returns CDR1 MNHEY and CDR2 SMNVEV (reference sequence). CDR3 length: 15 residues. With V trimmed by 6 bases and J by 0 bases, 6 bases remained unmatched. The CDR3 DNA follows: TGTGCCAGCAGCCCTCCGGGACAGGGCTCCTACGAGCAGTACTTC. Translating it yields CASSPPGQGSYEQYF.

The rearrangement links TRBV14 to TRBJ2-2; tentatively, D is TRBD2 (6 bases). The CDR3 covers 20 residues. Trimming removed 0 bases at V and 0 bases at J, with 20 bases between. In germline, CDR1 is SGHDN, CDR2 FVKESK. The CDR3 DNA is TGTGCCAGCAGCCAAGATTGGGGCGCGCGGGGTACCGCGAACACCGGGGAGCTGTTTTTT. Its protein is CASSQDWGARGTANTGELFF.

The CDR3 here is CAWSRGTGELFF. The CDR3 DNA reads as TGTGCCTGGAGTCGTGGGACCGGGGAGCTGTTTTTT. The chain has TRBV30 and TRBJ2-2, with D uncertain. CDR3 length equals 12 residues. The V gene's germline CDR1 is GTSNPN and CDR2 SVGIG (reference sequence). V dropped 2 bases and J dropped 5 bases, with 6 bases sitting between them.

Here the CDR3 DNA reads TGTGCCAGCAGCGGAGAGGGGGCGGGAGGCTACACCTTC. This encodes CASSGEGAGGYTF. This chain links TRBV9 with TRBJ1-2; 7 bases align to TRBD1. Germline V CDR1 and CDR2: SGDLS, YYNGEE. The CDR3 has 13 amino acids. V was pared by 3 bases and J by 8 bases, with 7 bases of the junction left unmatched.

The rearrangement uses TRBV28 and TRBJ2-7; weak D call: TRBD1 (6 bases). Germline V CDR1 and CDR2: MDHEN, SYDVKM. V was cut by 5 bases and J by 3 bases, with 11 bases left in between. The CDR3 runs to 13 residues. In DNA form, the CDR3 reads TGTGCCAGCAGTGGGGACAACCTCTACGAGCAGTACTTC. This encodes CASSGDNLYEQYF.

Only one count was recorded for this clone. The chain employs TRBV16 and TRBJ2-7, with D uncertain. Germline CDR1 and CDR2: KGHSY and FQNENV. The CDR3 totals 13 residues. V was trimmed by 2 bases and J by 4 bases, leaving 9 bases between them. The CDR3 spells CASSQRVSYEQYF. DNA of the CDR3: TGTGCCAGCAGCCAAAGGGTCTCATACGAGCAGTACTTC.

CDR3 sequence reads: CASGVRQGSDEQYF. CDR3 coding DNA: TGTGCCAGCGGAGTAAGACAGGGTAGCGACGAGCAGTACTTC. The V and J genes are TRBV28 and TRBJ2-7; 7 nucleotides align to TRBD1. V lost 8 bases, J lost 5 bases, and 12 bases stayed unmatched. The CDR3 sequence is 14 residues long. CDR1 is MDHEN, CDR2 SYDVKM, per germline. Full variable domain (remainder filled in from reference TRBV28 and TRBJ2-7): DVKVTQSSRYLVKRTGEKVFLECVQDMDHENMFWYRQDPGLGLRLIYFSYDVKMKEKGDIPEGYSVSREKKERFSLILESASTNQTSMYLCASGVRQGSDEQYFGPGTRLTVT.

CDR3 DNA sequence: TGTGCCAGCAGTTTTAGCAATCAGCCCCAGCATTTT. It is translated as CASSFSNQPQHF. V usage is TRBV27 and J usage is TRBJ1-5; D gene ambiguous. V dropped 3 bases and J dropped 0 bases, with 0 bases sitting between them. CDR3 length equals 12 residues. CDR1 is MNHEY and CDR2 is SMNVEV in the germline V gene (reference sequence).

This chain connects TRBV7-2 to TRBJ2-1; 7 bases match TRBD1. The CDR3 runs to 14 residues. The V gene end was trimmed by 4 bases and the J gene end by 8 bases; junction bases not matched to a gene: 8. Per germline, CDR1 SGHTA and CDR2 FQGNSA. CDR3 in amino acids: CASSSPTGLHEQFF. CDR3 DNA: TGTGCCAGCAGCTCCCCGACAGGGTTGCATGAGCAGTTCTTC.

This clone was observed once. This rearrangement joins TRBV4-3 to TRBJ1-5; unclear D gene. V was cut by 0 bases and J by 1 base, with 7 bases left in between. CDR3 length equals 15 residues. The V gene's germline CDR1 is LGHNA and CDR2 YSLEER. The CDR3 coding sequence is TGCGCCAGCAGCCAAGAGAGTGACAGCAATCAGCCCCAGCATTTT. Translated: CASSQESDSNQPQHF.

This chain links TRBV9 with TRBJ1-4; no clear D gene. V was trimmed by 7 bases and J by 5 bases, leaving 15 bases between them. Per the germline V gene, CDR1 is SGDLS and CDR2 is YYNGEE. The CDR3 runs 14 residues. The CDR3, as DNA: TGTGCCAGCGGAACGGAAGGCCGCAATGAAAAACTGTTTTTT. Amino acids: CASGTEGRNEKLFF.

The chain is built from TRBV7-3 and TRBJ2-2; D call uncertain. CDR1 is SGHTA and CDR2 is FQGTGA in the germline V gene. CDR3 size: 16 residues. V dropped 0 bases and J dropped 3 bases, with 11 bases sitting between them. CDR3 in amino acids: CASSLTGGTYTGELFF. CDR3 DNA: TGTGCCAGCAGCTTAACTGGTGGAACCTACACCGGGGAGCTGTTTTTT. The whole variable domain, remainder taken from reference TRBV7-3 and TRBJ2-2, is GAGVSQTPSNKVTEKGKYVELRCDPISGHTALYWYRQSLGQGPEFLIYFQGTGAADDSGLPNDRFFAVRPEGSVSTLKIQRTERGDSAVYLCASSLTGGTYTGELFFGEGSRLTVL.

This chain connects TRBV19 to TRBJ2-1; D is possibly TRBD1 or TRBD2 (6 bases each). Trimming took 6 bases from V and 0 from J, leaving 12 bases between them. The germline CDR1 and CDR2 sequences are LNHDA and SQIVND (reference sequence). This CDR3 region has 15 residues. CDR3: CASRSGASSYNEQFF. CDR3 coding DNA: TGTGCCAGTAGATCGGGGGCCAGCTCCTACAATGAGCAGTTCTTC.